The rows below give T cell receptor beta chains drawn from one sample of a study of blood T cells in healthy people across ages. TCRdb passed the 5' RACE reads through MiXCR, listing each CDR3 protein once. The sample holds about 1 million distinct CDR3 sequences; roughly 45% are singletons and the top ten take approximately 20%. What was sequenced was blood. The receptors shown here come from a woman in her sixties or seventies in good health. Each CDR3 is given with its conserved first and last residue. Fields, in order: CDR3 DNA, CDR3 protein, J gene, V gene, clone size, D gene, CDR3 length. A D gene is named only where the DNA matches it firmly. Size values are once, few and many counts, or a class for expanded clones, and some rows have none.

TGTGCCAGCAGTTTCCTGTCGACAGGGGAGGACGGGGAGCTGTTTTTT	CASSFLSTGEDGELFF	TRBJ2-2	TRBV27	few	TRBD1	16
TGTGCCAGCAGTTTGAGGGGGGGGGCGGATACGCAGTATTTT	CASSLRGGADTQYF	TRBJ2-3	TRBV6-5	few	NA	14
TGTGCCAGTAGTATTACACTCTACGCCTCCTACGAGCAGTACTTC	CASSITLYASYEQYF	TRBJ2-7	TRBV19	NA	NA	15
TGTGCCAGCAGCTTGGACGGCTCCCTCACAGATACGCAGTATTTT	CASSLDGSLTDTQYF	TRBJ2-3	TRBV7-6	few	NA	15
TGTGCCAGCAGTTCCTACGTCTACAACTATGGCTACACCTTC	CASSSYVYNYGYTF	TRBJ1-2	TRBV6-2/TRBV6-3	NA	NA	14
TGTGCCATCGGGTTGGGAGCGGCTAGCACAGATACGCAGTATTTT	CAIGLGAASTDTQYF	TRBJ2-3	TRBV10-3	NA	NA	15
TGTGCCAGCAGGCAAGCCCCAGGGATCCTCTATGGCTACACCTTC	CASRQAPGILYGYTF	TRBJ1-2	TRBV6-1	NA	NA	15
TGTGCCAGCAGTCCGGGACTAGTAGGGATCCAGTACTTC	CASSPGLVGIQYF	TRBJ2-7	TRBV6-2/TRBV6-3	NA	TRBD2	13
TGTGCCAGCCGCGTTGGACAGGGAGGGCTCTCCTACAATGAGCAGTTCTTC	CASRVGQGGLSYNEQFF	TRBJ2-1	TRBV12-3/TRBV12-4	NA	NA	17
TGCAGTGCCTTGGGGCCGGGGCCCTACAACGAGCAGTACTTC	CSALGPGPYNEQYF	TRBJ2-7	TRBV20-1	NA	NA	14
TGTGCCAGCAGCTTGGGGAGGCCCTCCAACAATGAGCAGTTCTTC	CASSLGRPSNNEQFF	TRBJ2-1	TRBV5-4	NA	NA	15
TGCGCCAGCAGCTTGTTCTCCGGGACAGCAGAGACCCAGTACTTC	CASSLFSGTAETQYF	TRBJ2-5	TRBV5-1	NA	TRBD1	15
TGTGCCAGCAGCTTCCTGACTAGCGGGAGTCTCGATGAGCAGTTCTTC	CASSFLTSGSLDEQFF	TRBJ2-1	TRBV11-1	many	TRBD2	16
TGTGCCAGCAGCCGACCAAGGCTCGCCGAAATAGGTGAGCAGTACTTC	CASSRPRLAEIGEQYF	TRBJ2-5	TRBV7-2	once	NA	16
TGCAGTGCTAGGTCCCGGGCTGGGGAGACCCAGTACTTC	CSARSRAGETQYF	TRBJ2-5	TRBV20-1	few	NA	13
TGTGCCAGCAGTTTAGCATTGGGGGGACTAGCAGCGCTCGAGACCCAGTACTTC	CASSLALGGLAALETQYF	TRBJ2-5	TRBV12-3/TRBV12-4	few	TRBD2	18
TGTGCCAGCAGTCCCGACAGGGGGGTCGCAGATACGCAGTATTTT	CASSPDRGVADTQYF	TRBJ2-3	TRBV2	few	TRBD1	15
TGTGCCAGCAGCCTCCCGAAGGGCAGGGGTGAGACCCAGTACTTC	CASSLPKGRGETQYF	TRBJ2-5	TRBV6-6	NA	NA	15
TGCAGTGCTCCGGTCGGGAGGGCATGGGAGACCCAGTACTTC	CSAPVGRAWETQYF	TRBJ2-5	TRBV20-1	NA	TRBD2	14
TGCAGCGTTTTGATACAGGGACGGGCTGAAGCTTTCTTT	CSVLIQGRAEAFF	TRBJ1-1	TRBV29-1	NA	NA	13
TGCAGTGCTAGCTGGCCCAGCCAAGAGACCCAGTACTTC	CSASWPSQETQYF	TRBJ2-5	TRBV20-1	NA	NA	13
TGTGCCAGCAGCCCTAAAAGGGGAGCTTTCTTT	CASSPKRGAFF	TRBJ1-1	TRBV28	few	NA	11
TGTGCCAGCAGCCAAGGGGATAGCGGGAGCGAGCAGTACTTC	CASSQGDSGSEQYF	TRBJ2-7	TRBV3-1	few	TRBD2	14
TGTGCCAGCAGTTTGACAACGGGACTCCACTACGAGCAGTACTTC	CASSLTTGLHYEQYF	TRBJ2-7	TRBV27	few	NA	15